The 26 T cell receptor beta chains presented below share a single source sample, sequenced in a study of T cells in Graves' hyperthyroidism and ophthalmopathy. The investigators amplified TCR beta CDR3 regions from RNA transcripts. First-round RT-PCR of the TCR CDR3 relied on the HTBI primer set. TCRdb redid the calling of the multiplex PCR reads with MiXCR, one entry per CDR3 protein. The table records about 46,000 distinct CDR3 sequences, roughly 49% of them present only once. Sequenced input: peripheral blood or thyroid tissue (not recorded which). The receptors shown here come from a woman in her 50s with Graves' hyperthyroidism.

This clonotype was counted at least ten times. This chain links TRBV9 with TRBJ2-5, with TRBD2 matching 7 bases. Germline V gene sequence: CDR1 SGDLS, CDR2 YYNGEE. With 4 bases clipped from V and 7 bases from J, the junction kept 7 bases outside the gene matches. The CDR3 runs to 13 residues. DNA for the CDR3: TGTGCCAGCAGCACCCGCGGGGGAGGGACCCAGTACTTC. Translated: CASSTRGGGTQYF. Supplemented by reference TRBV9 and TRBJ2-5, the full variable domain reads DSGVTQTPKHLITATGQRVTLRCSPRSGDLSVYWYQQSLDQGLQFLIQYYNGEERAKGNILERFSAQQFPDLHSELNLSSLELGDSALYFCASSTRGGGTQYFGPGTRLLVL.

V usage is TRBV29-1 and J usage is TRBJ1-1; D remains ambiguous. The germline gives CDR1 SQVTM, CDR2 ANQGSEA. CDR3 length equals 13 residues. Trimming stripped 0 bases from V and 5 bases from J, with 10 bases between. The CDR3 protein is CSVEEGGGTEAFF. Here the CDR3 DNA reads TGCAGCGTTGAAGAGGGTGGCGGGACTGAAGCTTTCTTT.

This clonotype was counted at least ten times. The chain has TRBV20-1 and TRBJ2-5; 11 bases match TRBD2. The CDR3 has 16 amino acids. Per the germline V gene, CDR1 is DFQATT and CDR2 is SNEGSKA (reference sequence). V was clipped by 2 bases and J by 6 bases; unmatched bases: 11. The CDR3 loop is CSARNTLAGGLKTQYF. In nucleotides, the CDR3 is TGCAGTGCTAGAAATACTTTAGCGGGAGGGCTAAAGACCCAGTACTTC.

CDR3 loop: CARLGTANSGNTIYF. CDR3 bases: TGTGCCAGACTAGGGACAGCGAACTCTGGAAACACCATATATTTT. The chain couples TRBV2 to TRBJ1-3, with TRBD1 identical over 7 bases. Germline CDR1 and CDR2: SNHLY and FYNNEI. V was pared by 9 bases and J by 0 bases, with 8 bases of the junction left unmatched. CDR3 size: 15 residues.

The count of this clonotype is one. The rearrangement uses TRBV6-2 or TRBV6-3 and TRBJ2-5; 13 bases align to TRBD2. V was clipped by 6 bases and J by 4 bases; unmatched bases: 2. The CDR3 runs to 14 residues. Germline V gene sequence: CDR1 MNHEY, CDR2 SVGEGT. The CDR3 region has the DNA TGTGCCAGCAGGGGGACTAGCGGGACAGAGACCCAGTACTTC. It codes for CASRGTSGTETQYF.

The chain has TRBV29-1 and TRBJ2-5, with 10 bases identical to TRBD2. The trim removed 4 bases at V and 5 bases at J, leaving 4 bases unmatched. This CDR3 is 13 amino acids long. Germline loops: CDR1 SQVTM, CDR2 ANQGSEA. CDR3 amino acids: CSVGLAGEETQYF. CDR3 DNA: TGCAGCGTTGGGCTAGCGGGAGAGGAGACCCAGTACTTC. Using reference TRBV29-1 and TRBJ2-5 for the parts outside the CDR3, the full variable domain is SAVISQKPSRDICQRGTSLTIQCQVDSQVTMMFWYRQQPGQSLTLIATANQGSEATYESGFVIDKFPISRPNLTFSTLTVSNMSPEDSSIYLCSVGLAGEETQYFGPGTRLLVL.

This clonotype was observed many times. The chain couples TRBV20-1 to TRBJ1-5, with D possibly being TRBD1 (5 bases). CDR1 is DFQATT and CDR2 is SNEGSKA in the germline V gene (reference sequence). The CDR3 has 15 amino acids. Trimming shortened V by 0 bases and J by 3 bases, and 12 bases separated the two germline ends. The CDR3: CSARDGGRVNQPQHF. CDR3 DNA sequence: TGCAGTGCTAGAGATGGGGGTAGGGTCAATCAGCCCCAGCATTTT.

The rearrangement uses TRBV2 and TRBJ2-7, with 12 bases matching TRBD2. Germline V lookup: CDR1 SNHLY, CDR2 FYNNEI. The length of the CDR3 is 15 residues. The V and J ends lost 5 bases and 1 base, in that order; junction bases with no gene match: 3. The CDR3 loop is CASSTGLAGSYEQYF. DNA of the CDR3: TGTGCCAGCAGTACCGGACTAGCGGGATCCTACGAGCAGTACTTC. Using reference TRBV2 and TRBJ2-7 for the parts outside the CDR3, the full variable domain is EPEVTQTPSHQVTQMGQEVILRCVPISNHLYFYWYRQILGQKVEFLVSFYNNEISEKSEIFDDQFSVERPDGSNFTLKIRSTKLEDSAMYFCASSTGLAGSYEQYFGPGTRLTVT.

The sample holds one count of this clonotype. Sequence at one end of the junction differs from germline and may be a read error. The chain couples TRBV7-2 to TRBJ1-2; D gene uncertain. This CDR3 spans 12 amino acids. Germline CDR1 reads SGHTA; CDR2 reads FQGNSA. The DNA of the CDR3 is TGTGCCAGCAGCGAGGCCAAATCTGGAAACACCTTT. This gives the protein CASSEAKSGNTF.

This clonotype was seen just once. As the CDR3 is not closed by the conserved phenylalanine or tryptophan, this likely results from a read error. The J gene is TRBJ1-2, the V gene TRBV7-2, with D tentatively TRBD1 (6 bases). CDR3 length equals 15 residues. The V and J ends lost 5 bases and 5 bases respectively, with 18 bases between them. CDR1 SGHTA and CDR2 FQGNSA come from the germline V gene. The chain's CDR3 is CASSTGRAGVYGYTL. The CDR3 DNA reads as TGTGCCAGCAGCACAGGGCGAGCAGGGGTATATGGCTACACCCTC.

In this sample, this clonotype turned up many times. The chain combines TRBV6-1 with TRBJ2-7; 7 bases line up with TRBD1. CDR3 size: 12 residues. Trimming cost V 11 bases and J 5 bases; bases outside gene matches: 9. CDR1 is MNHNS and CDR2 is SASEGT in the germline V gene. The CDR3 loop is CACRQGTHEQYF. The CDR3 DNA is TGTGCCTGTCGACAGGGAACCCACGAGCAGTACTTC.

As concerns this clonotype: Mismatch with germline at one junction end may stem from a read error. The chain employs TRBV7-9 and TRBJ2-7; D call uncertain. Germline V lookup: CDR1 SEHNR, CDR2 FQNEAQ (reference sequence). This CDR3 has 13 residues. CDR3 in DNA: TGTTCCAGCAGCTTAGTCGCCCCCTACGAGCAGTACTTC. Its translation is CSSSLVAPYEQYF.

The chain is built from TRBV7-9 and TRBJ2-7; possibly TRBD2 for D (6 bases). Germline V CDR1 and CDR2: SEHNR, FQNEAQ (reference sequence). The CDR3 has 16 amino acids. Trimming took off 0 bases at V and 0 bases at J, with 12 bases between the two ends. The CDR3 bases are TGTGCCAGCAGCTTAGCGGGAGGATCCTTCTCCTACGAGCAGTACTTC. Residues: CASSLAGGSFSYEQYF.

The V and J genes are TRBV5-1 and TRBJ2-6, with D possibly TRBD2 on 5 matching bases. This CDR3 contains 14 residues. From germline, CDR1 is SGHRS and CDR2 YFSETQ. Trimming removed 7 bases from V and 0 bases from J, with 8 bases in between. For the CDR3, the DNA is TGCGCCAGCGGGAGAGACTCTGGGGCCAACGTCCTGACTTTC. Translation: CASGRDSGANVLTF.

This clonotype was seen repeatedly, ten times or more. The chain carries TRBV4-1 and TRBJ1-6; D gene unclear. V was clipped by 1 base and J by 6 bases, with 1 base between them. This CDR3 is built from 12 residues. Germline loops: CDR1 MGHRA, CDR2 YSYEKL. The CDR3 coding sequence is TGCGCCAGCAGCCAAGTTAATTCACCCCTCCACTTT. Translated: CASSQVNSPLHF.

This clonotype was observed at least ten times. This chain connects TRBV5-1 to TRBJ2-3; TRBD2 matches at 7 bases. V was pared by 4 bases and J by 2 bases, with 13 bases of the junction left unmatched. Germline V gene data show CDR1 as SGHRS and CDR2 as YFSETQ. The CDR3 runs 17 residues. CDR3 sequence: CASSRNPSGFITDTQYF. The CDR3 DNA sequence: TGCGCCAGCAGCCGGAACCCTAGCGGCTTTATCACAGATACGCAGTATTTT.

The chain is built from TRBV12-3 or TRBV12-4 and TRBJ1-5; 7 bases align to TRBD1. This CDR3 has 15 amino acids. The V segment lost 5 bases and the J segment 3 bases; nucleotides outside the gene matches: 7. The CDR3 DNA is TGTGCCAGCAGTGTAGGGGACAGTGACAATCAGCCCCAGCATTTT. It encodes CASSVGDSDNQPQHF.

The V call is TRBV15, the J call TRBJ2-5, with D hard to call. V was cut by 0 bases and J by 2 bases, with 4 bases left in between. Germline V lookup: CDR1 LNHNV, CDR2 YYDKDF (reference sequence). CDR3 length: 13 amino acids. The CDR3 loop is CATSRDRQETQYF. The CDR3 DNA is TGTGCCACCAGCAGAGATCGGCAAGAGACCCAGTACTTC.

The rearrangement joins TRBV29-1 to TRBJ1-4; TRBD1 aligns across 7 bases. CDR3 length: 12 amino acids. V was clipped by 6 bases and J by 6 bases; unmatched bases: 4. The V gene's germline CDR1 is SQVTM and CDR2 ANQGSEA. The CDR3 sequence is CSVGTGDEKLFF. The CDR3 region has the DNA TGCAGCGTAGGAACAGGGGATGAAAAACTGTTTTTT.

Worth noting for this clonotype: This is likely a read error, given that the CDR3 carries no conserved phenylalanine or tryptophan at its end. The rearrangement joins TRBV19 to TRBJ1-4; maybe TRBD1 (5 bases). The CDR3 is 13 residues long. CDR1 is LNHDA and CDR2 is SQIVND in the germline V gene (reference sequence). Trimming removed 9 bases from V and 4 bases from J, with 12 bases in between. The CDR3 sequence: CASGGLFNEKLFS. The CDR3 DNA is TGTGCCAGCGGGGGACTGTTTAATGAAAAACTGTTTTCT.

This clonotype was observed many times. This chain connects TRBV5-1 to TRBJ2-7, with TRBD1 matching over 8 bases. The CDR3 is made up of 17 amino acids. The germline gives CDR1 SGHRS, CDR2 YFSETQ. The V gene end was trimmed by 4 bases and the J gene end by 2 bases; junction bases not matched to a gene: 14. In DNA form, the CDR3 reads TGCGCCAGCAGCGACCGACAGGGGAATTTAAAGGCCTACGAGCAGTACTTC. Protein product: CASSDRQGNLKAYEQYF.

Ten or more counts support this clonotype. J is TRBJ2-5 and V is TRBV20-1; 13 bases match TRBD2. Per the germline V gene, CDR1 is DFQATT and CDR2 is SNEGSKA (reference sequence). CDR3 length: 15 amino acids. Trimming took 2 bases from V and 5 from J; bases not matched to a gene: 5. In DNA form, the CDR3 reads TGCAGTGCTAGACCCGGGACTAGCGGGATTGAGACCCAGTACTTC. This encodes CSARPGTSGIETQYF.

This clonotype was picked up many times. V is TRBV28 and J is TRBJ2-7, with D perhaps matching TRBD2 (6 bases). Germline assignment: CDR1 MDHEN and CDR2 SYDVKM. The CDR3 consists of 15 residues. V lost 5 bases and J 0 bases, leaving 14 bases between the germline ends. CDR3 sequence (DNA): TGTGCCAGCAGTCCGACTAGTGCGGGCTCCTACGAGCAGTACTTC. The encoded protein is CASSPTSAGSYEQYF.

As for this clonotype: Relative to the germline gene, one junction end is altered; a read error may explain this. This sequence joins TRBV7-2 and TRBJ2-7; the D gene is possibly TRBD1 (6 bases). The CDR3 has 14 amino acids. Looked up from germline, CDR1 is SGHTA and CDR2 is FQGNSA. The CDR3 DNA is TGCGCCAGCAGCCAAGGGGGTAGGCCGGAAGAGCAGTACTTC. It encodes CASSQGGRPEEQYF.

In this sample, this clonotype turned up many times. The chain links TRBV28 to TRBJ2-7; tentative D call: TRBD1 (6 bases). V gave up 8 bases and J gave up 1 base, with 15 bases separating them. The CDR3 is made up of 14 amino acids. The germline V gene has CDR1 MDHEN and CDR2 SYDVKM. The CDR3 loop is CASQARDNSYEQYF. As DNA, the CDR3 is TGTGCCAGCCAAGCCCGGGACAATTCCTACGAGCAGTACTTC.

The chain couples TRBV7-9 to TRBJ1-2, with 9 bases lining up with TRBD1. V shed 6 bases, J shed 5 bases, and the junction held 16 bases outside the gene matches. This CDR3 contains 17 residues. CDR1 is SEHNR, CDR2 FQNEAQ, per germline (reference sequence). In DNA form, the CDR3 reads TGTGCCAGCAGTTTTCGTCAATTGGGACAGGGTTATTATGGCTACACCTTC. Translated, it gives CASSFRQLGQGYYGYTF.